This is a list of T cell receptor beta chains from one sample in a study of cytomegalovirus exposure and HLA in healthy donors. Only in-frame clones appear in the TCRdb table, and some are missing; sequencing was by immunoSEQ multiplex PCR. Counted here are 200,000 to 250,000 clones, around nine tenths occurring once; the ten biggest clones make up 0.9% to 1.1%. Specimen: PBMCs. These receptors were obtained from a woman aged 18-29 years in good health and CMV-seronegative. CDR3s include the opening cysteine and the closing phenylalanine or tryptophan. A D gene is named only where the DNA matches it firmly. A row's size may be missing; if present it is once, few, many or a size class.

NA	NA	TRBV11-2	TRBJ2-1	TGTGCCAGCAGCCAGGTCGAGCGGGTAAACAATGAGCAGTTCTTC	CASSQVERVNNEQFF
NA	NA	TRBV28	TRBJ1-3	TGTGCCAGCAGTTTATACACAGGTTCCTCTGGAAACACCATATATTTT	CASSLYTGSSGNTIYF
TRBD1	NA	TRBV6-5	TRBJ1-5	TGTGCCAGCAGACGGACAGGGTACCAGCCCCAGCATTTT	CASRRTGYQPQHF
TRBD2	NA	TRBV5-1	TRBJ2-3	TGCGCCAGCAGCGCAGGACTAGCGGGAGATACGCAGTATTTT	CASSAGLAGDTQYF
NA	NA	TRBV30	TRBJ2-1	TGTGCCTGGAGTTTTGGAGGGAGTGGAGGTTACAATGAGCAGTTCTTC	CAWSFGGSGGYNEQFF
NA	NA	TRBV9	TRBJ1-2	TGTGCCAGCAGCCGTCTTCCTTCGGGACTCAACTATGGCTACACCTTC	CASSRLPSGLNYGYTF
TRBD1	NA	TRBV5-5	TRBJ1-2	TGTGCCAGTCAACAGGGGGCGTATGGCTACACCTTC	CASQQGAYGYTF
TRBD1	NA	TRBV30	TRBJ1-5	TGTGCCTGGAGTTACCGGGACAGGGCTCAGCCCCAGCATTTT	CAWSYRDRAQPQHF
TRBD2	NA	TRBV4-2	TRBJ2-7	TGTGCCAGCAGCCAAGGGACTAGCCAAGGCTACGAGCAGTACTTC	CASSQGTSQGYEQYF
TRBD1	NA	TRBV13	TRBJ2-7	TGTGCCAGCAGCTCGACAGGGGGGACCCACATGAGAATGGACGAGCAGTACTTC	CASSSTGGTHMRMDEQYF
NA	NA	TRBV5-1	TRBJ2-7	TGCGCCAGCGCTACGCTAGAGCCGAACTACGAGCAGTACTTC	CASATLEPNYEQYF
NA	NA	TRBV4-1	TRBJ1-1	TGCGCCAGCAGCCAAATGTTTTCCCATGAAGCTTTCTTT	CASSQMFSHEAFF
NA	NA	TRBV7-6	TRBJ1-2	TGTGCCAGCAGCCCCAGGCCAGGAAGTAACTATGGCTACACCTTC	CASSPRPGSNYGYTF
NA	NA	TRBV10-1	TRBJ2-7	TGCGCCAGCAGTGAGCCAGGCTACGAGCAGTACTTC	CASSEPGYEQYF
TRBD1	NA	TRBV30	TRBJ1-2	TGTGCCTGGTCTATCCTTGGGACAGGCAGTGGCTACACCTTC	CAWSILGTGSGYTF
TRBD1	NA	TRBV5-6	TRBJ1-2	TGTGCCAGCAGTAGACCGGGACAGGGGGACTATGGCTACACCTTC	CASSRPGQGDYGYTF
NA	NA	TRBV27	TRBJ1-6	TGTGCCAGCAGTCTCCGGGATTCACCCCTCCACTTT	CASSLRDSPLHF
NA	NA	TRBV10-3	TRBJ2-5	TGTGCCATCAGTGAGGGACAGCTCCAAGAGACCCAGTACTTC	CAISEGQLQETQYF
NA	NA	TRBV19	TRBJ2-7	TGTGCCAGTAGTATAGATCGATGGGCTTACGAGCAGTACTTC	CASSIDRWAYEQYF
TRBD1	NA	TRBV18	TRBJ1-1	TGTGCCAGCTCACCACGGGGACAGGGGATTTACACTGAAGCTTTCTTT	CASSPRGQGIYTEAFF
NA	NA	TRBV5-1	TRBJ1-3	TGCGCCAGCAGCCGTGAGAGGGCTAGCTCTGGAAACACCATATATTTT	CASSRERASSGNTIYF
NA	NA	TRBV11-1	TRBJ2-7	TGTGCCAGCAGCTTAGTTGGGGCAGCGTACGAGCAGTACTTC	CASSLVGAAYEQYF
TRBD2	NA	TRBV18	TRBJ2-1	TGTGCCAGCTCACCTGAGCGGGGCCCCAATGAGCAGTTCTTC	CASSPERGPNEQFF
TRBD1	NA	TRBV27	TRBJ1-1	TGTGCCAGCAGTTTACAGGGGGCCAACACTGAAGCTTTCTTT	CASSLQGANTEAFF
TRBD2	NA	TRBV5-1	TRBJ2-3	TGCGCCAGCAGCTTGGTAGCGGGAAGCACAGATACGCAGTATTTT	CASSLVAGSTDTQYF
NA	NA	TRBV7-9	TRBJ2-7	TGTGCCAGCAGCTTGGAGGGGCTACCTCCGTACTTC	CASSLEGLPPYF
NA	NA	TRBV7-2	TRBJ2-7	TGTGCCAGCAGCCCCAAATACAGGGCCCGCTACGAGCAGTACTTC	CASSPKYRARYEQYF
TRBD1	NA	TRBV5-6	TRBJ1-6	TGTGCCAGCAGCCTGCGGACAGGTTCTTCACCCCTCCACTTT	CASSLRTGSSPLHF
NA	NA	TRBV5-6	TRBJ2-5	TGTGCCAGCAGCTCCGGAACAGGGATACAGACCCAGTACTTC	CASSSGTGIQTQYF
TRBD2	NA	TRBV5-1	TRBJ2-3	TGCGCCAGCAGCTTGCTAGCGGGGGGCGCAGATACGCAGTATTTT	CASSLLAGGADTQYF
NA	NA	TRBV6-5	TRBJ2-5	TGTGCCAGCAGTTACCGCCTTCGGGAGACCCAGTACTTC	CASSYRLRETQYF
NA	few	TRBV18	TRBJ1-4	TGTGCCAGCTCACCAACAGGGATTAATGAAAAACTGTTTTTT	CASSPTGINEKLFF
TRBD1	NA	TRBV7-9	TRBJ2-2	TGTGCCAGCAGCTTTGGGCAGGGGGCTACCGGGGAGCTGTTTTTT	CASSFGQGATGELFF
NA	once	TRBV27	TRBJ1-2	TGTGCCAGCAAGAATAGCTATGGCTACACCTTC	CASKNSYGYTF
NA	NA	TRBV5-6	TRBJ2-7	TGTGCCAGCAGCCCCCAGGGATACGAGCAGTACTTC	CASSPQGYEQYF
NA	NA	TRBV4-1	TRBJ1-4	TGCGCCAGCAGCCAAGAAGAGGGTAGAAAACTGTTTTTT	CASSQEEGRKLFF
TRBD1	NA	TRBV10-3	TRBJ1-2	TGTGCCATCAGTGGGGGACAGCTCAATGGCTACACCTTC	CAISGGQLNGYTF
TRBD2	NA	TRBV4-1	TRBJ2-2	TGCGCCAGCAGCAGCCGGTTAGCGGGAGGGAGCACCGGGGAGCTGTTTTTT	CASSSRLAGGSTGELFF
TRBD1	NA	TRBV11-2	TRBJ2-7	TGTGCCAGCAGCTTAGAGGGGGGGCCGGGACAGGGGGTGGGCGAGCAGTACTTC	CASSLEGGPGQGVGEQYF
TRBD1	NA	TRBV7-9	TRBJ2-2	TGTGCCAGCAGGGGGACAGGGAACACCGGGGAGCTGTTTTTT	CASRGTGNTGELFF